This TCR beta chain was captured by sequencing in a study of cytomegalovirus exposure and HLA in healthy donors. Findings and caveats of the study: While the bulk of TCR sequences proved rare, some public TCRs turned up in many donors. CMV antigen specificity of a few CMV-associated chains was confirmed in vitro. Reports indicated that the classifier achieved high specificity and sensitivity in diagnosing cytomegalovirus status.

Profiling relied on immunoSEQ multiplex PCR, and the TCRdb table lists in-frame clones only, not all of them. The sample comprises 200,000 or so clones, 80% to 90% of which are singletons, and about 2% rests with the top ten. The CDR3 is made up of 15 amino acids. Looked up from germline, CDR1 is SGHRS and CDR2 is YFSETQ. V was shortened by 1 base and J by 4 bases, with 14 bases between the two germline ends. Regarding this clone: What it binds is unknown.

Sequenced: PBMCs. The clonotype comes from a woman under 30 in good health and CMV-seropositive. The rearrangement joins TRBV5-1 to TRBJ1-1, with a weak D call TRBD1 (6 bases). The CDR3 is CASSLIGGRGTEAFF. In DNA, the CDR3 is TGCGCCAGCAGCTTGATAGGGGGAAGAGGCACTGAAGCTTTCTTT.